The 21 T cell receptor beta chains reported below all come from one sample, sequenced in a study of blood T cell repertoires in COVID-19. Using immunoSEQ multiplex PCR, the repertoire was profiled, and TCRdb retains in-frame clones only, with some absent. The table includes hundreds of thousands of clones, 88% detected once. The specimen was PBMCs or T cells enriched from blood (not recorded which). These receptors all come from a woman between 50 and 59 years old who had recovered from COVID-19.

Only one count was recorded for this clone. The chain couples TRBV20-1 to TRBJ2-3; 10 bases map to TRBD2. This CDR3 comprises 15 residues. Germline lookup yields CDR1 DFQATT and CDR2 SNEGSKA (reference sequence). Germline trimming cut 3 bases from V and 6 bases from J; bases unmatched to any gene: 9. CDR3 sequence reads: CSASRTSGEFDTQYF. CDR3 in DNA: TGCAGTGCTAGTAGGACTAGCGGAGAGTTCGATACGCAGTATTTT.

The CDR3 region has the DNA TGTGCCAGCAGCCCCGGGACTAGCGTTTACAATGAGCAGTTCTTC. This encodes CASSPGTSVYNEQFF. This chain joins TRBV7-9 and TRBJ2-1, with 10 bases that match TRBD2. The CDR3 is 15 amino acids. With V trimmed by 5 bases and J by 4 bases, 5 bases remained unmatched. Germline V gene sequence: CDR1 SEHNR, CDR2 FQNEAQ (reference sequence).

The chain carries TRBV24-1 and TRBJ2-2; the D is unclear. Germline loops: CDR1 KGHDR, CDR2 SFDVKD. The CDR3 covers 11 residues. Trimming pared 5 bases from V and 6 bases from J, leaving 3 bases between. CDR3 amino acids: CATSAAGELFF. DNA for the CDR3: TGTGCCACCAGTGCCGCCGGGGAGCTGTTTTTT.

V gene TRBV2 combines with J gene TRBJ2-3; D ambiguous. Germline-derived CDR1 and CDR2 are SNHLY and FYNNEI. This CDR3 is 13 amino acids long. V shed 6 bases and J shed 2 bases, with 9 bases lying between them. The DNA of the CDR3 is TGTGCCAGCAGCACAAGACACACAGATACGCAGTATTTT. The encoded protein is CASSTRHTDTQYF.

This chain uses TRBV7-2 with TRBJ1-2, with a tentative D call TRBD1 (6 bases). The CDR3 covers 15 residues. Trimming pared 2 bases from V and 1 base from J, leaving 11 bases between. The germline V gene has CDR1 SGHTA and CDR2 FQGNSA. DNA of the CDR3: TGTGCCAGCAGCTTAAACCAGGGGTATAACTATGGCTACACCTTC. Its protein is CASSLNQGYNYGYTF.

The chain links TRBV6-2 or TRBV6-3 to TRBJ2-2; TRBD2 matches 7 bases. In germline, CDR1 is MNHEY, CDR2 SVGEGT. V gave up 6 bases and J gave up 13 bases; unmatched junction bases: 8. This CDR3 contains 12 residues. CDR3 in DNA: TGTGCCAGCAGCGAGGCGGGGGAGGGGCTGTTTTTT. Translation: CASSEAGEGLFF.

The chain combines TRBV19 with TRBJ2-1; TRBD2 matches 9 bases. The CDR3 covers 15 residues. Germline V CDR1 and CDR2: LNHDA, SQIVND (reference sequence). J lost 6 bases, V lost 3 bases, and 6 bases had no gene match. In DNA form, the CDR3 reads TGTGCCAGTAGTATGAGGCGGGAGGGCCTCAATGAGCAGTTCTTC. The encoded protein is CASSMRREGLNEQFF.

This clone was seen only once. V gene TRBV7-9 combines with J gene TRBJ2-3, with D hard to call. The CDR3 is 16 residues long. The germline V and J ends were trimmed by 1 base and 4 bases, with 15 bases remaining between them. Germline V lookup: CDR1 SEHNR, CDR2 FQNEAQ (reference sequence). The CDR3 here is CASSLGLLVMADTQYF. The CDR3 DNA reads TGTGCCAGCAGCTTAGGTCTCCTAGTCATGGCAGATACGCAGTATTTT.

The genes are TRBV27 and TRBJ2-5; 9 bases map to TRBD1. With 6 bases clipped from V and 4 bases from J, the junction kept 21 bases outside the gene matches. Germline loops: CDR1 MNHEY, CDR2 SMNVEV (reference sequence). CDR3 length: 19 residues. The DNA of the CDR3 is TGTGCCAGCAGGCCGCACACTCAGGTCACAGGGGGCGCGGGAGAGACCCAGTACTTC. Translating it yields CASRPHTQVTGGAGETQYF.

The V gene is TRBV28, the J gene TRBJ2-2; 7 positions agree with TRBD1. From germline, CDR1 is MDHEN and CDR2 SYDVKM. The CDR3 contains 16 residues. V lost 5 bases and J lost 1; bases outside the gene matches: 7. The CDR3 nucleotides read TGTGCCAGCAGTGACACAGGGGCAGGGAACACCGGGGAGCTGTTTTTT. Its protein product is CASSDTGAGNTGELFF.

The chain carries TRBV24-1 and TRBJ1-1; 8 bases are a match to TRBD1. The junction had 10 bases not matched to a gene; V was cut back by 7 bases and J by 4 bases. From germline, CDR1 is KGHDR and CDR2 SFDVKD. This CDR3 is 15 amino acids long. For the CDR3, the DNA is TGTGCCACCAGCAACAAACAGGGGGTGATCACTGAAGCTTTCTTT. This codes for CATSNKQGVITEAFF.

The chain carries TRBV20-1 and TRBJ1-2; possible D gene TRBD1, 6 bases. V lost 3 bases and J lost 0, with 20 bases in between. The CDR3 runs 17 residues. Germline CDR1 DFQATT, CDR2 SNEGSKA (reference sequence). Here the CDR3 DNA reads TGCAGTGCTAGTGGGGGACACAACCTATTAACTAACTATGGCTACACCTTC. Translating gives CSASGGHNLLTNYGYTF.

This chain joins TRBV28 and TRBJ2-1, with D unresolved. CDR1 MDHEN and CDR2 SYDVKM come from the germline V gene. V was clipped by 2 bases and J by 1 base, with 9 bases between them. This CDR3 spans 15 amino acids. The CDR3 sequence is CASSLTYLSYNEQFF. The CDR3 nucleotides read TGTGCCAGCAGTTTAACCTATTTATCCTACAATGAGCAGTTCTTC.

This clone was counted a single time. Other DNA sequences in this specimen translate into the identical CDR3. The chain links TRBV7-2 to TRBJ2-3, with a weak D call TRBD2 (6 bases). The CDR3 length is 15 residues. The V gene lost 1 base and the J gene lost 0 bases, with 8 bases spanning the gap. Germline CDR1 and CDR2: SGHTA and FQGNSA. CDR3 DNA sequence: TGTGCCAGCAGCTTAGTAGCGGTTAGCACAGATACGCAGTATTTT. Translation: CASSLVAVSTDTQYF.

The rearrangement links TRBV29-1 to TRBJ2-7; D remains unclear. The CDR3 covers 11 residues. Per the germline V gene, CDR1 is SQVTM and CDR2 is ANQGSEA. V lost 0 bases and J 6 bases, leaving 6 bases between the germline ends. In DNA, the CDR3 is TGCAGCGTTGAAGATCCGTCCGAGCAGTACTTC. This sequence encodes CSVEDPSEQYF.

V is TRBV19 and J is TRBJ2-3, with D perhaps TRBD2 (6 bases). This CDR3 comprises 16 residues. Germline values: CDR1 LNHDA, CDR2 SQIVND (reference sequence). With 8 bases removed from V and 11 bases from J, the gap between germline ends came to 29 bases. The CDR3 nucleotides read TGTGCCAGTTCTAAGTTGTCTAGCGTTAACTCCCGGGGGCAGTATTTT. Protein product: CASSKLSSVNSRGQYF. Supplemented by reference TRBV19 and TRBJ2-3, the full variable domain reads DGGITQSPKYLFRKEGQNVTLSCEQNLNHDAMYWYRQDPGQGLRLIYYSQIVNDFQKGDIAEGYSVSREKKESFPLTVTSAQKNPTAFYLCASSKLSSVNSRGQYFGPGTRLTVL.

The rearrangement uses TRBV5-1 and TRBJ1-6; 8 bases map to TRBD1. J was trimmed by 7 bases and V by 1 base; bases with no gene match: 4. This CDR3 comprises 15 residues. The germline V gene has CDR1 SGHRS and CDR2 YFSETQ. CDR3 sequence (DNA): TGCGCCAGCAGCTTGTCAGGGACAGGAAATTCACCCCTCCACTTT. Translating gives CASSLSGTGNSPLHF.

The CDR3 sequence: CASSSGGIDYEQYF. The CDR3 DNA follows: TGTGCCAGCAGTTCCGGCGGGATAGACTACGAGCAGTACTTC. This chain joins TRBV28 and TRBJ2-7; D perhaps matches TRBD2 (6 bases). The V and J ends lost 4 bases and 3 bases respectively, with 13 bases between them. The CDR3 loop spans 14 amino acids. Per the germline V gene, CDR1 is MDHEN and CDR2 is SYDVKM.

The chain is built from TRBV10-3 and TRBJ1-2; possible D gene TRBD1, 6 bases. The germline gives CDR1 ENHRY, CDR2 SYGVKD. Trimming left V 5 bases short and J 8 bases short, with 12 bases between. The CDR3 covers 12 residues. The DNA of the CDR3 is TGTGCCATCAGTCCAGTCACAGGGGGCTACACCTTC. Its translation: CAISPVTGGYTF.

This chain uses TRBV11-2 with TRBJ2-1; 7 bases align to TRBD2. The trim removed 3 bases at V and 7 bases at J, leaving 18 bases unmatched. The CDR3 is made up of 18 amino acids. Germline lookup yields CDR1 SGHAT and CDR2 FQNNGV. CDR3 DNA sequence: TGTGCCAGCAGCTTGCTTGAGGCCGCTAGCGGTAGGACGAATGAGCAGTTCTTC. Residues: CASSLLEAASGRTNEQFF.

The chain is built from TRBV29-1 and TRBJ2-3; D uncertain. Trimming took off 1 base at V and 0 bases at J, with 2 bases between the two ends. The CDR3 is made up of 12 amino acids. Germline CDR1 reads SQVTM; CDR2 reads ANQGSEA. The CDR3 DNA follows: TGCAGCGTTGAAGTAAGCACAGATACGCAGTATTTT. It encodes CSVEVSTDTQYF.